The rows below give T cell receptor beta chains drawn from one sample of a study of shared clonotypes between healthy human individuals. Libraries were prepared by immunoSEQ multiplex PCR; TCRdb keeps only in-frame clonotypes and omits some of them. This table has around 990,000 clones, roughly 77% appearing once. Specimen: memory CD4+ T cells from PBMCs. The source is a young man in good health. Some clones in this sample may be carry-over from other donors' samples. The CDR3 runs from the conserved cysteine through the conserved F or W. Clone size is stated in some rows and not others, as once, few, many or a class when expanded.

j_call clone_size v_call cdr3_aa
TRBJ2-5 NA TRBV30 CAWSRRQGETQYF
TRBJ1-2 once TRBV7-2 CASSREWSNYGYTF
TRBJ2-7 many TRBV28 CASSLAGGPYEQYF
TRBJ2-1 NA TRBV5-4 CASSPRRAAYNEQFF
TRBJ2-7 NA TRBV6-1 CASSANRGSYEQYF
TRBJ1-1 once TRBV19 CASSIGLEVAEAFF
TRBJ1-4 few TRBV15 CATSRYWDRVGEKLFF
TRBJ1-1 NA TRBV28 CASVRLARTEAFF
TRBJ2-6 NA TRBV7-9 CASSSLSGTNVLTF
TRBJ2-1 NA TRBV30 CAWKGGRAGDLRDEQFF
TRBJ2-3 many TRBV6-5 CASSPGTFTDTQYF
TRBJ2-7 NA TRBV27 CASRRVSVGGYEQYF
TRBJ1-1 NA TRBV5-6 CASSFQANTEAFF
TRBJ2-1 NA TRBV29-1 CSVDSLASYNEQFF
TRBJ1-2 NA TRBV4-1 CASSQDPGWHYGYTF
TRBJ2-5 few TRBV11-2 CASSSVGETQYF
TRBJ2-3 once TRBV5-1 CASSLEGNPTDTQYF
TRBJ2-6 NA TRBV5-1 CASSQTGDGANVLTF
TRBJ2-7 NA TRBV27 CASSPPLTDSGSYEQYF
TRBJ1-3 NA TRBV9 CASSVASGAGNTIYF
TRBJ1-1 NA TRBV5-1 CASSLSGGGTEAFF
TRBJ2-2 once TRBV11-1 CASSLQGYTGELFF
TRBJ1-2 NA TRBV5-4 CASSLPPGQGYGYTF
TRBJ1-1 NA TRBV4-3 CASSLRTDGITEAFF
TRBJ1-3 NA TRBV30 CAWSVRGGMLSGNTIYF
TRBJ1-2 NA TRBV25-1 CASSGERGPYGYTF
NA NA TRBV4-1 CASSQEGLAGGSSTYEQYF
TRBJ1-4 NA TRBV6-5 CASSYSWGAFEKLFF
TRBJ2-5 NA TRBV27 CASSSGGASGREVETQYF
TRBJ2-7 few TRBV6-6 CASSPNREQYF
TRBJ2-1 NA TRBV7-3 CASSLGTSNEQFF
TRBJ2-1 once TRBV11-2 CASRSLAAYNEQFF
TRBJ2-1 NA TRBV30 CAWSWGSSYNEQFF
TRBJ2-1 NA TRBV5-1 CASSQGSGTGDEQFF
TRBJ2-7 NA TRBV27 CASSFRGAGGRAEQYF
TRBJ2-1 NA TRBV29-1 CSVDAGAALNEQFF
TRBJ1-2 NA TRBV29-1 CSGGWTEDGYTF
TRBJ1-2 NA TRBV28 CATRPLWGDYGYTF
TRBJ2-1 once TRBV19 CASINEPTDNEQFF
TRBJ2-7 NA TRBV28 CASSFEGSSYEQYF
TRBJ1-4 NA TRBV10-3 CAISDGEDWKLFF
TRBJ1-2 NA TRBV6-1 CASSGGVIGRPDDTF
TRBJ2-1 NA TRBV6-5 CASSYTGRPEQFF
TRBJ2-6 NA TRBV2 CASSPGGAGANVLTF
TRBJ2-5 NA TRBV5-6 CARALPPGSQETQYF
TRBJ1-2 few TRBV9 CASSVGGTSYGYTF
TRBJ2-1 NA TRBV2 CASQTGVVYNEQFF
TRBJ2-7 NA TRBV7-2 CASSLDGSGVTYEQYF
TRBJ1-2 NA TRBV5-1 CASSLNPGIYGYTF
TRBJ1-2 once TRBV28 CASSLTGYCYTF
TRBJ1-1 NA TRBV5-1 CASSPGTGAEAFF
TRBJ2-3 NA TRBV4-1 CASSPLTARDTQYF
TRBJ1-2 NA TRBV5-1 CASSLEAGAASVSGYTF
TRBJ1-2 NA TRBV6-1 CASSQNNYGYTF
TRBJ2-1 NA TRBV13 CASSLARGLAGGWGNEQFF
TRBJ1-4 NA TRBV2 CASSPDSGGTNEKLFF
TRBJ2-1 NA TRBV25-1 CASSEFGAGGFNEQFF